These T cell receptor beta chains were read from a single sample in a study of cytomegalovirus exposure and HLA in healthy donors. Profiled with immunoSEQ multiplex PCR; TCRdb holds only in-frame clones, not every one. This table lists 130,000 to 150,000 clones. Sequencing used PBMCs. The receptors were sampled from a man aged 40-49 years in good health and CMV-seronegative. CDR3s include the opening cysteine and the closing phenylalanine or tryptophan. A D gene is named only where the DNA matches it firmly. A row's size may be missing; if present it is once, few, many or a size class.

D	V	J	size	DNA	CDR3
-	TRBV7-3	TRBJ1-6	-	TGTGCCAGCAGCTTGGCCTCCTATTCACCCCTCCACTTT	CASSLASYSPLHF
-	TRBV9	TRBJ1-1	-	TGTGCCAGCAGCGTAAGAGGGTTCGGCACTGAAGCTTTCTTT	CASSVRGFGTEAFF
-	TRBV18	TRBJ2-7	-	TGTGCCAGCTCACCCCCCTCGGGGTGGAACGAGCAGTACTTC	CASSPPSGWNEQYF
TRBD1	TRBV9	TRBJ1-1	-	TGTGCCAGCAGCATCCGGGACAGGCCAAACACTGAAGCTTTCTTT	CASSIRDRPNTEAFF
-	TRBV5-8	TRBJ2-7	-	TGTGCCAGCAGCTTTGGGCCCTTAAACGAGCAGTACTTC	CASSFGPLNEQYF
-	TRBV18	TRBJ2-2	-	TGTGCCAGCTCACCTTTGGACACCACCGGGGAGCTGTTTTTT	CASSPLDTTGELFF
TRBD1	TRBV7-6	TRBJ1-4	-	TGTGCCAGCAGCCCCCGGACAGGGAGTTATGAAAAACTGTTTTTT	CASSPRTGSYEKLFF
-	TRBV7-9	TRBJ2-3	-	TGTGCCAGCAGCCCCGGGGATGTCACGAATACGCAGTATTTT	CASSPGDVTNTQYF
-	TRBV5-6	TRBJ1-1	-	TGTGCCAGCAGCTTGGGAGTCAGGGTCGGGACTGAAGCTTTCTTT	CASSLGVRVGTEAFF
TRBD2	TRBV5-1	TRBJ2-3	-	TGCGCCAGCACCAACCCCGGGGGGAAGAGCACAGATACGCAGTATTTT	CASTNPGGKSTDTQYF
-	TRBV19	TRBJ2-1	-	TGTGCCAGTAGTGTGAATAGGGTGGGGAGGCCCTACAATGAGCAGTTCTTC	CASSVNRVGRPYNEQFF
-	TRBV2	TRBJ1-1	medium-sized	TGTGCCAGCAGTGGGACAGCCCGCACTGAAGCTTTCTTT	CASSGTARTEAFF
TRBD2	TRBV6-6	TRBJ2-1	-	TGTGCCAGCAGCTCCGGGACTAGCGTCTACAATGAGCAGTTCTTC	CASSSGTSVYNEQFF
-	TRBV4-3	TRBJ1-1	-	TGCGCCAGCAGCCAAGAACAGGGTAGGTACACTGAAGCTTTCTTT	CASSQEQGRYTEAFF
TRBD2	TRBV9	TRBJ2-2	-	TGTGCCAGCAGCGTTGGTAGGGGCGGGGGGTACACCGGGGAGCTGTTTTTT	CASSVGRGGGYTGELFF
TRBD1	TRBV5-6	TRBJ1-5	-	TGTGCCAGCAGCTTGGGACAGGGTTCAAGCAATCAGCCCCAGCATTTT	CASSLGQGSSNQPQHF
TRBD2	TRBV5-1	TRBJ2-7	-	TGCGCCAGCAGCTTGGGTTGGAGCGGGGGTAGCGAGCAGTACTTC	CASSLGWSGGSEQYF
-	TRBV7-2	TRBJ2-3	-	TGTGCCAGCAGCTTAGCGTCGGGGGCAGATACGCAGTATTTT	CASSLASGADTQYF
-	TRBV7-8	TRBJ1-2	-	TGTGCCAGCAGCAACATCGGGGAGGGGGACTATGGCTACACCTTC	CASSNIGEGDYGYTF
-	TRBV4-3	TRBJ2-4	-	TGCGCCAGCAGCCAAGATGTCAGTAAAAACATTCAGTACTTC	CASSQDVSKNIQYF
-	TRBV5-1	TRBJ2-1	-	TGCGCCAGCAGCTTGGCCCCTAGCGTGGCGGACAATGAGCAGTTCTTC	CASSLAPSVADNEQFF
TRBD1	TRBV9	TRBJ1-4	-	TGTGCCAGCAGCCGACAGGGGGCTGGTAATGAAAAACTGTTTTTT	CASSRQGAGNEKLFF
TRBD1	TRBV6-5	TRBJ2-1	-	TGTGCCAGCAGTTCCAGGGGGACTGAGCAGTTCTTC	CASSSRGTEQFF
-	TRBV9	TRBJ2-3	-	TGTGCCAGCAGCGCTCCTCGGGTTGCGCAGTATTTT	CASSAPRVAQYF
-	TRBV5-1	TRBJ1-6	-	TGCGCCAGCAGCCTAGGGGGCTCCTATAATTCACCCCTCCACTTT	CASSLGGSYNSPLHF
-	TRBV7-8	TRBJ1-1	-	TGTGCCAGCAGCTTAAAAGAGGGTAGAACTTTCTTT	CASSLKEGRTFF
-	TRBV28	TRBJ1-2	-	TGTGCCAGCAGTCCAAGGGGTGCCACCGGAAATTACTATGGCTACACCTTC	CASSPRGATGNYYGYTF
-	TRBV5-1	TRBJ1-4	-	TGCGCCAGCAGCTTGGGGGCAGGGGCAACTAATGAAAAACTGTTTTTT	CASSLGAGATNEKLFF
-	TRBV7-8	TRBJ1-1	-	TGTGCCAGCAGCTTAGCGGACCCGGGGGCTGAAGCTTTCTTT	CASSLADPGAEAFF
-	TRBV6-5	TRBJ2-7	-	TGTGCCAGCAGTAGGGGGGGGACGAGCTCCTACGAGCAGTACTTC	CASSRGGTSSYEQYF
-	TRBV7-9	TRBJ2-3	-	TGTGCCAGCAGCGGCCAGGGGTCAGATACGCAGTATTTT	CASSGQGSDTQYF
TRBD1	TRBV27	TRBJ2-7	-	TGTGCCAGCAGTTCGCGGACAGGGAAGACCTACGAGCAGTACTTC	CASSSRTGKTYEQYF
TRBD1	TRBV18	TRBJ1-2	-	TGTGCCAGCTCAGCAACCGGGACAGGGGATGGCTACACCTTC	CASSATGTGDGYTF
-	TRBV4-3	TRBJ2-2	-	TGCGCCAGCAGCCTGAATAGCGCGAACACCGGGGAGCTGTTTTTT	CASSLNSANTGELFF
TRBD1	TRBV7-9	TRBJ1-2	-	TGTGCCATATCGGACAGGGCAAACTATGGCTACACCTTC	CAISDRANYGYTF